This TCR beta chain was retrieved from a study of T-cell memory formation after mild COVID-19 (dated by TCRdb to the early 2020s). Background for the entire study: TCR sequence clusters from the two donors were largely donor specific. The cohort was made up of two young adult volunteers, one female and one male, who were previously healthy. In two donors, T-cell clones that expanded and contracted after mild COVID-19 were followed by sequencing TCRalpha and TCRbeta repertoires longitudinally. The paper's findings and limits, for the study overall: Clones that contracted from day 15 to 85 showed balanced CD4/CD8 phenotypes, whereas a second wave of clones that expanded from day 15 to 37 leaned towards CD4+. Some responding clones were detected in pre-infection memory, which suggested that pre-existing cross-reactive memory T cells had joined the SARS-CoV-2 response. Only a couple of mild cases were covered in the study, and larger cohorts including severe cases with pre-infection samples were considered necessary. Contracting CD4+ clones appeared mostly in the CM and EM memory subsets, whereas CD8+ clones were enriched in EMRA. SARS-CoV-2 specificity of the second-wave clones peaking on day 37 was not confirmed.

PBMCs were isolated by Ficoll-Paque density gradient centrifugation. This clonotype was seen a handful of times. Its specific antigen is unknown. The sample holds no much larger clone one base away, and base qualities are not on file. Instrument used: Illumina NovaSeq 6000. cDNA libraries for TCRalpha and TCRbeta were prepared by 5'RACE using constant-segment primers, with sample barcodes and unique molecular identifiers added. Trizol reagent was used to extract RNA from every sample. The libraries were amplified in two PCR steps, and the second step added a second sample barcode and Illumina TruSeq adapters. The libraries were sequenced on an Illumina NovaSeq using 2 x 150 bp paired-end reads. On the authors' methods: Demultiplexing of reads and collapsing into UMI-guided consensus sequences were performed with migec v1.2.7. Using mixcr v2.1.11, UMI consensuses were aligned to TRA and TRB V and J templates and then assembled into clonotypes. Clonotypes were classified as expanded or contracted when called significant by both edgeR and NoisET, with noise models trained on biological replicates. For edgeR calls, the cutoffs were a false discovery rate-adjusted p below 0.01 and a log2 fold-change threshold of 1. As an exploratory analysis of dynamics, max-normalized trajectories of the 1000 most abundant clonotypes were examined by PCA with hierarchical clustering. The CD4 or CD8 phenotype of responding clones was assigned using the separately sequenced CD4+ and CD8+ repertoires. TCRdb's own reprocessing of the public reads used fastp at Q25 and MiXCR and kept productive beta chains. Every entry covers one CDR3 protein and lists the most common genes and DNA from its rows. These V and J calls derive from TCRdb rather than the authors' analysis. The sample includes 350,000 to 450,000 distinct CDR3 sequences, with approximately 20% observed a single time. The top ten hold roughly 8.4% of the sample.

This receptor was taken from an adult woman who had mild COVID-19 (a few samples of this study predate the infection). The sample titles of this study are shuffled in the database, so cell type and time point are left out; the donor was told from shared clones. The specimen sequenced was PBMCs or a T cell subset sorted from them (not recorded which).

In nucleotide form, the sequence is TGTGCCAGCAGTGAAGCGGCCGGGACCGTTCATGGCTACACCTTC. Translation gives CASSEAAGTVHGYTF. In this chain, TRBV6-1 is recombined with TRBJ1-2; the D gene is perhaps TRBD1, on 5 matching bases. The CDR3 holds 15 amino acids from the cysteine to the phenylalanine. The entry retains the CDR3 DNA only, 45 bases that are in frame from base 1. The germline ends are 14 bases apart after V is trimmed by 0 bases and J by 6 bases. The germline V gene yields MNHNS for CDR1 and SASEGT for CDR2.